This is a list of T cell receptor beta chains from one sample in a study of post-analysis software for immune sequencing data. TCRdb reprocessed the PCR reads via MiXCR and lists one record per CDR3 protein. The sample includes about 680,000 distinct CDR3 sequences, over 45% of them seen just once. Sequencing was done on a sample of blood. The receptors here all came from a girl aged 2 to 9 with multiple sclerosis. The CDR3 runs from the conserved cysteine through the conserved F or W. A D gene is named only where the DNA matches it firmly. Not every row has a clone size; where given, it reads once, few, many or a size class.

v_gene	j_gene	d_gene	abundance	CDR3nt	CDR3aa
TRBV2	TRBJ2-7	NA	NA	TGTGCCAGCATCCCCATGGGGGGGGCGACCTACGAGCAGTACTTC	CASIPMGGATYEQYF
TRBV9	TRBJ2-6	NA	few	TGTGCCAGCAGCAGCCTACGGCGAAGGGCCAACGTCCTGACTTTC	CASSSLRRRANVLTF
TRBV6-5	TRBJ2-3	NA	NA	TGTGCCAGCAGTTACGCCGGGGATACGCAGTATTTT	CASSYAGDTQYF
TRBV10-1	TRBJ2-5	NA	few	TGCGCCAGCAGTGATAGCGGCTGGGGAGAGACCCAGTACTTC	CASSDSGWGETQYF
TRBV13	TRBJ2-1	NA	NA	TGTGCCAGCAGCCCCCCCGCGGTCGTCTCCTACAATGAGCAGTTCTTC	CASSPPAVVSYNEQFF
TRBV4-2	TRBJ2-7	TRBD1	few	TGTGCCAGCAGCCACCCGGGACAGGTGTTCTACGAGCAGTACTTC	CASSHPGQVFYEQYF
TRBV7-2	TRBJ2-7	NA	many	TGTGCCAGCAGCTTTGGCTCCTACGAGCAGTACTTC	CASSFGSYEQYF
TRBV5-1	TRBJ2-3	NA	NA	TGCGCCAGCAGCTTGACTCCCCTCAGCACAGATACGCAGTATTTT	CASSLTPLSTDTQYF
TRBV3-1	TRBJ2-1	NA	NA	TGTGCCAGCAGCCAAGATGATCTAGCAGAGCAGTTCTTC	CASSQDDLAEQFF
TRBV6-6	TRBJ1-3	NA	NA	TGTGCCAGCACCCAAGCTGGGGCTGGAAACACCATATATTTT	CASTQAGAGNTIYF
TRBV20-1	TRBJ1-1	TRBD1	NA	TGCAGTGCAGCCCCACAGGGGAGAACTGAAGCTTTCTTT	CSAAPQGRTEAFF
TRBV20-1	TRBJ2-1	TRBD2	NA	TGCAGTGCTAGTAAGGGCGGGGGGGCAAGTGAGCAGTTCTTC	CSASKGGGASEQFF
TRBV4-3	TRBJ2-3	TRBD1	once	TGCGCCAGCAGCCAAGATACACAATCGAGAGGGACAGGGGGCACGCAGTATTTT	CASSQDTQSRGTGGTQYF
TRBV9	TRBJ2-3	TRBD1	NA	TGTGCCAGCAGCGAACGACAGGGTTCTAGCACAGATACGCAGTATTTT	CASSERQGSSTDTQYF
TRBV5-1	TRBJ2-2	NA	NA	TGCGCCAGCAGCTTCGATCAGAACACCGGGGAGCTGTTTTTT	CASSFDQNTGELFF
TRBV5-1	TRBJ1-1	NA	NA	TGCGCCAGCAGCACCCAGGGGAGGAACACTGAAGCTTTCTTT	CASSTQGRNTEAFF
TRBV12-3/TRBV12-4	TRBJ2-3	NA	NA	TGTGCCAGCAGTCTCCGGGAATTGAGCACAGATACGCAGTATTTT	CASSLRELSTDTQYF
TRBV7-9	TRBJ2-1	TRBD2	NA	TGTGCCAGCAGCATAAGCGGGGGGGCGTTAAATGAGCAGTTCTTC	CASSISGGALNEQFF
TRBV6-5	TRBJ2-3	NA	NA	TGTGCCAGCAGTACCGACTGGGATGCTAGCACAGATACGCAGTATTTT	CASSTDWDASTDTQYF
TRBV6-6	TRBJ2-7	NA	NA	TGTGCCAGCAGTGGACGCGGGTTGGGCTCCTACGAGCAGTACTTC	CASSGRGLGSYEQYF
TRBV3-1	TRBJ2-7	NA	NA	TGTGCCAGCAGCCAAGATCCGGGGCAGTCCTACGAGCAGTACTTC	CASSQDPGQSYEQYF
TRBV2	TRBJ2-3	NA	NA	TGTGCCAGCAGGCGCGAAGACTCCCTCCCAGGGGTCTATGCGCAGTATTTT	CASRREDSLPGVYAQYF
TRBV27	TRBJ1-2	TRBD1	NA	TGTGCCAGCAGTTGGACAGGGGGCAATGGGGGCTACACCTTC	CASSWTGGNGGYTF
TRBV5-4	TRBJ2-1	NA	NA	TGTGCCAGCAGCTTGTACAGGGGGGGAAATGAGCAGTTCTTC	CASSLYRGGNEQFF